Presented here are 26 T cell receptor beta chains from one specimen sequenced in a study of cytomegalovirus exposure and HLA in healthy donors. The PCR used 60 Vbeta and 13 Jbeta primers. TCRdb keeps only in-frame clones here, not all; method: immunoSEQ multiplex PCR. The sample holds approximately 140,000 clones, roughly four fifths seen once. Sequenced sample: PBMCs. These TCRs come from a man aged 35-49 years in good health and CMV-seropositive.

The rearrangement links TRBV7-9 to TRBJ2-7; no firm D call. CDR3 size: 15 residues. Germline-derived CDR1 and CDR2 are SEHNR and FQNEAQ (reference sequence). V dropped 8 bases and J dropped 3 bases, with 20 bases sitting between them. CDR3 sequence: CASVPFPAPGYEQYF. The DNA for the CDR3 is TGTGCCAGCGTACCCTTCCCGGCTCCGGGCTACGAGCAGTACTTC.

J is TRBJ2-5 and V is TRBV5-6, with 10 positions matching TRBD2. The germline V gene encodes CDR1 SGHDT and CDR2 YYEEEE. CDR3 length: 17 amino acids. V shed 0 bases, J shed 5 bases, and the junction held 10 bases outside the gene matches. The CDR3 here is CASSLASSGGARETQYF. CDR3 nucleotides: TGTGCCAGCAGCTTGGCCTCGAGCGGGGGGGCCCGCGAGACCCAGTACTTC.

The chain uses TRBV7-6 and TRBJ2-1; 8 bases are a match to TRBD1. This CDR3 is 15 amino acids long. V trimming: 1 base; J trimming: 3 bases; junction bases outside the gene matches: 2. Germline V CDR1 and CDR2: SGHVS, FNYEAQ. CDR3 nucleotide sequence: TGTGCCAGCAGCTTAGTACAGGGGGACTACAATGAGCAGTTCTTC. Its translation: CASSLVQGDYNEQFF.

CDR3 bases: TGTGCCAGGGGGGACACGAACACTGAAGCTTTCTTT. The encoded protein is CARGDTNTEAFF. The V call is TRBV2, the J call TRBJ1-1, with D perhaps matching TRBD1 (6 bases). Germline V gives CDR1 SNHLY, CDR2 FYNNEI. The CDR3 consists of 12 residues. Trimming removed 9 bases at V and 1 base at J, with 9 bases between. The full variable domain, rest sourced from reference TRBV2 and TRBJ1-1, is EPEVTQTPSHQVTQMGQEVILRCVPISNHLYFYWYRQILGQKVEFLVSFYNNEISEKSEIFDDQFSVERPDGSNFTLKIRSTKLEDSAMYFCARGDTNTEAFFGQGTRLTVV.

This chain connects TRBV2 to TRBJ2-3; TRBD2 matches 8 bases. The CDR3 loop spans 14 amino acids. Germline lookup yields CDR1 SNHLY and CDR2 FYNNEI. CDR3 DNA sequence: TGTGCGATTCGGATCGGGGGGGAGGCAGATACGCAGTATTTT. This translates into CAIRIGGEADTQYF.

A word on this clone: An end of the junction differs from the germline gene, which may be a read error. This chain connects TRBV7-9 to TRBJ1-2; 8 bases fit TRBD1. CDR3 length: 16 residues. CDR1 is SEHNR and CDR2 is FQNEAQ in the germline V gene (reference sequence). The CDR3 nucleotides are TGTTCCAGCAGTGGGACAGGCTCGGGGGAACCTTATGGCTACACCTTC. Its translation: CSSSGTGSGEPYGYTF.

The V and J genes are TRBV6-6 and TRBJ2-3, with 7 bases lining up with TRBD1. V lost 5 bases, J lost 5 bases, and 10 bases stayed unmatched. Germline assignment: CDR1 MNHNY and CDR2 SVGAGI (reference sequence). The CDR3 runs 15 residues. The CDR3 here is CASSPGQATVDTQYF. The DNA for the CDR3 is TGTGCCAGCAGTCCCGGACAGGCGACGGTAGATACGCAGTATTTT.

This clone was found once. In DNA, the CDR3 is TGTGCCAGCTCACCGGACAGGGTTTTTTCCTACGAGCAGTACTTC. This codes for CASSPDRVFSYEQYF. The V gene is TRBV18, the J gene TRBJ2-7; the match to TRBD1 covers 8 bases. V lost 3 bases and J lost 1; bases outside the gene matches: 5. Germline-derived CDR1 and CDR2 are KGHSH and LQKENI. The CDR3 has 15 residues.

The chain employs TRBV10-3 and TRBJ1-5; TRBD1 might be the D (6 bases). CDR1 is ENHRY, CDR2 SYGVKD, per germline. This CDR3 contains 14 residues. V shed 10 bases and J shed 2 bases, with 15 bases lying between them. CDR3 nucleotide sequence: TGTGCCACCTCACAGGGCCGGGGCAATCAGCCCCAGCATTTT. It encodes CATSQGRGNQPQHF.

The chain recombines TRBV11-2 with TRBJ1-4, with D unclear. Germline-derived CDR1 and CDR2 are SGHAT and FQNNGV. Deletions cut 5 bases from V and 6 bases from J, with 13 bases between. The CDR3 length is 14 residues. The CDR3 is CASSRFARDEKLFF. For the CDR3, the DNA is TGTGCCAGCAGCCGTTTCGCCCGGGATGAAAAACTGTTTTTT.

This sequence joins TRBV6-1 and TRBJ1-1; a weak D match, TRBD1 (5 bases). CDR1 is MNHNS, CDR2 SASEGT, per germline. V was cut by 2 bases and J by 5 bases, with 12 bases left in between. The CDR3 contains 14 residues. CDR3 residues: CASSELKGRTEAFF. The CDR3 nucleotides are TGTGCCAGCAGTGAACTTAAGGGGCGAACTGAAGCTTTCTTT.

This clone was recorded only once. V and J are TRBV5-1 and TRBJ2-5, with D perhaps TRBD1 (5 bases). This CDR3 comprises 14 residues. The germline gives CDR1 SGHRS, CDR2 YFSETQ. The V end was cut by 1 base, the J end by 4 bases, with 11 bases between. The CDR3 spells CASSLNGAGETQYF. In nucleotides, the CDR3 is TGCGCCAGCAGCTTGAATGGGGCAGGAGAGACCCAGTACTTC.

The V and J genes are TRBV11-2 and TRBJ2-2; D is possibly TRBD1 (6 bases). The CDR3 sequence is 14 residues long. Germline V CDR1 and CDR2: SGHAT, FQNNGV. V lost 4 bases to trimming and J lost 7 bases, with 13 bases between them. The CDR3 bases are TGTGCCAGCAGCTCACTTCAGGGACACGGGGAGCTGTTTTTT. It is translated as CASSSLQGHGELFF.

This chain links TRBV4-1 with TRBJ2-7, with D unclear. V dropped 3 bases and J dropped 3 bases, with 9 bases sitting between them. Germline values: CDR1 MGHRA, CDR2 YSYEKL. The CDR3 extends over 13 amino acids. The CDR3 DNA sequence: TGCGCCAGCAGCCAGGTAAACTACTACGAGCAGTACTTC. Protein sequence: CASSQVNYYEQYF.

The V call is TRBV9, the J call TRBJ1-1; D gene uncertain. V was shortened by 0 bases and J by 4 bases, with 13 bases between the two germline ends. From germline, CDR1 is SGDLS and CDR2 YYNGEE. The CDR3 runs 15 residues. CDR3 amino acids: CASSVGPARGTEAFF. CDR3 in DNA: TGTGCCAGCAGCGTAGGACCGGCCCGGGGCACTGAAGCTTTCTTT.

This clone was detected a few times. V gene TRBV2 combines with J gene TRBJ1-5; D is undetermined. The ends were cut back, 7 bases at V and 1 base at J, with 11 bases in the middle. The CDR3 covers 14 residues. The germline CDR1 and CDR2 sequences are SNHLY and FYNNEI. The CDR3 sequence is CASNWEESNQPQHF. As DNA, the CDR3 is TGTGCCAGCAATTGGGAGGAGAGCAATCAGCCCCAGCATTTT.

CDR3 nucleotides: TGTGCCAGCAGTCCGACACGATCTAATGAAAAACTGTTTTTT. It translates to CASSPTRSNEKLFF. V gene TRBV6-5 combines with J gene TRBJ1-4; D remains ambiguous. There are 14 residues in the CDR3. CDR1 MNHEY and CDR2 SVGAGI come from the germline V gene. V shed 5 bases and J shed 3 bases, with 10 bases lying between them.

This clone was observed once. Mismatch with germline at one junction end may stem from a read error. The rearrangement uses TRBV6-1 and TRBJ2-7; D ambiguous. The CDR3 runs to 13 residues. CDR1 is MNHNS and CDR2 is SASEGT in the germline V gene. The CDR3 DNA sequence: TGTGCCACCAGTAAGCGAGACTCCTACGAGCAGTACTTC. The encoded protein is CATSKRDSYEQYF.

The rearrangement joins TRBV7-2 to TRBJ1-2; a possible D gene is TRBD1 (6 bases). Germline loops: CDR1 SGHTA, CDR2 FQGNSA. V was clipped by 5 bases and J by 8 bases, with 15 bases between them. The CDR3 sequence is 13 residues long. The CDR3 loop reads CASSPRTVFGYTF. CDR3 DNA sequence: TGTGCCAGCAGCCCAAGGACAGTGTTCGGCTACACCTTC. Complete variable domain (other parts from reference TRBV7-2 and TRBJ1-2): GAGVSQSPSNKVTEKGKDVELRCDPISGHTALYWYRQSLGQGLEFLIYFQGNSAPDKSGLPSDRFSAERTGGSVSTLTIQRTQQEDSAVYLCASSPRTVFGYTFGSGTRLTVV.

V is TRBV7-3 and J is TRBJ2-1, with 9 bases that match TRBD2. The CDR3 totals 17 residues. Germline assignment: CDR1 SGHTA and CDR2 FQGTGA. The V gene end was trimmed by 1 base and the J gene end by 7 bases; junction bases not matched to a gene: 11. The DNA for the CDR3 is TGTGCCAGCAGCTTAAATTTGGCGGGGGGGCCGTCGAATGAGCAGTTCTTC. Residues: CASSLNLAGGPSNEQFF.

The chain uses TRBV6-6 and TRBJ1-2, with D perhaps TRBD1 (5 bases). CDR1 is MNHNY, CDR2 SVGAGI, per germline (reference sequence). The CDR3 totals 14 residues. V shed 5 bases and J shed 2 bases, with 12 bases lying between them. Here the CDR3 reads CASSRSGGNYGYTF. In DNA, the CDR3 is TGTGCCAGCAGTAGGTCGGGGGGAAACTATGGCTACACCTTC.

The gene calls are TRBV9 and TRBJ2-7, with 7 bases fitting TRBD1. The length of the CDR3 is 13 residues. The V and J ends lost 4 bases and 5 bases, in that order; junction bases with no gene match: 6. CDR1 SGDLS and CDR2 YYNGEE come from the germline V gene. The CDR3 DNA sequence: TGTGCCAGCAGCCCGGGACAGCTAAACGAGCAGTACTTC. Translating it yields CASSPGQLNEQYF. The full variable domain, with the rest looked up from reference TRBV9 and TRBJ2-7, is DSGVTQTPKHLITATGQRVTLRCSPRSGDLSVYWYQQSLDQGLQFLIQYYNGEERAKGNILERFSAQQFPDLHSELNLSSLELGDSALYFCASSPGQLNEQYFGPGTRLTVT.

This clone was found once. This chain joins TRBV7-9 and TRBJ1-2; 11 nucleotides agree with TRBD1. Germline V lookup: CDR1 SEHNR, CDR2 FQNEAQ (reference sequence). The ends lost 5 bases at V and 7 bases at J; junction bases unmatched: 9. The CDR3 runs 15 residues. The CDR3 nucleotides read TGTGCCAGCAGCCGTTCGGGACAGGGGGGTGGTGGCTACACCTTC. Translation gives CASSRSGQGGGGYTF. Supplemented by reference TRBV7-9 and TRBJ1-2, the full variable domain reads DTGVSQNPRHKITKRGQNVTFRCDPISEHNRLYWYRQTLGQGPEFLTYFQNEAQLEKSRLLSDRFSAERPKGSFSTLEIQRTEQGDSAMYLCASSRSGQGGGGYTFGSGTRLTVV.

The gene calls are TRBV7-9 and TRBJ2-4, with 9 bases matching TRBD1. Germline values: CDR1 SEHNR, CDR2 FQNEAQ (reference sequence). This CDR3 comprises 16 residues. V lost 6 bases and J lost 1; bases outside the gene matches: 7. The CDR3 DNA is TGTGCCAGCAGTACGACAGGGGGGTTGGCCAAAAACATTCAGTACTTC. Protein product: CASSTTGGLAKNIQYF. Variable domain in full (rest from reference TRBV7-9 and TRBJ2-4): DTGVSQNPRHKITKRGQNVTFRCDPISEHNRLYWYRQTLGQGPEFLTYFQNEAQLEKSRLLSDRFSAERPKGSFSTLEIQRTEQGDSAMYLCASSTTGGLAKNIQYFGAGTRLSVL.

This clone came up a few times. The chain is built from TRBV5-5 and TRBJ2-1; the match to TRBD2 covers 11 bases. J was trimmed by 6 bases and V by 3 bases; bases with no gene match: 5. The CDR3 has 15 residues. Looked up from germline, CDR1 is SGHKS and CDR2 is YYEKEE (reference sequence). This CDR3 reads CASSSLAGAGNEQFF. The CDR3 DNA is TGTGCCAGCAGCTCACTAGCGGGAGCAGGCAATGAGCAGTTCTTC.

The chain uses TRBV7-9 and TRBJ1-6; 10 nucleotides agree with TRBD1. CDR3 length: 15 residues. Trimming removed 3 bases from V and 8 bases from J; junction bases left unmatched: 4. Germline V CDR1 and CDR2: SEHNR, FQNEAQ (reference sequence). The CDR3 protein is CASSFRDRGHSPLHF. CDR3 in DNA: TGTGCCAGCAGCTTCCGGGACAGGGGTCATTCACCCCTCCACTTT.